This T cell receptor beta chain was captured in a study of T cell responses to AZD1222 COVID-19 vaccine. The study, taken as a whole, reports: CD4 TCRs covered the whole spike, strongest at regions 160-218 and 743-854. Among spike-specific TCRs, nearly half reportedly target unmutated variant regions. Baseline seropositivity characterized only six AZD1222 recipients.

This clone was detected only once. The antigen remains undetermined. Deletions cut 3 bases from V and 5 bases from J, with 10 bases between. CDR3 length: 13 amino acids. The germline V gene has CDR1 MNHEY and CDR2 SVGAGI. Method: immunoSEQ multiplex PCR; TCRdb's copy keeps in-frame clones and lacks some. This sample has under 85,000 clones, with about nine tenths found just once. This clonotype was sampled from an adult in good health. Here the sequenced sample was peripheral blood, taken on day 0 of AZD1222 vaccination. J is TRBJ1-1 and V is TRBV6-5; D might be TRBD1 (5 bases). The CDR3 loop reads CASSYFEGTEAFF. The CDR3 DNA reads as TGTGCCAGCAGTTATTTCGAGGGGACTGAAGCTTTCTTT.